These 26 T cell receptor beta chains were sequenced from one sample in a study of glioma-infiltrating T cells after dendritic cell vaccination. Some clones are missing from TCRdb's copy, which holds only in-frame ones; the method was immunoSEQ multiplex PCR. Of some 87,000 clones listed, over 65% were seen once; the top ten hold 2.5% to 3%. The sample was blood, taken before dendritic cell vaccination. These receptors all come from a human donor with glioblastoma.

V usage is TRBV7-9 and J usage is TRBJ2-1, with TRBD2 matching over 8 bases. Germline V gene lookup returns CDR1 SEHNR and CDR2 FQNEAQ (reference sequence). With 4 bases clipped from V and 0 bases from J, the junction kept 5 bases outside the gene matches. This CDR3 is 16 amino acids long. This chain's CDR3 is CASSSLAGSSYNEQFF. The DNA of the CDR3 is TGTGCCAGCAGCTCTTTAGCGGGGAGCTCCTACAATGAGCAGTTCTTC.

This clone was observed a handful of times. This chain uses TRBV27 with TRBJ1-1, with 9 nucleotides matching TRBD1. The germline CDR1 and CDR2 sequences are MNHEY and SMNVEV (reference sequence). This CDR3 is 15 amino acids long. V lost 6 bases to trimming and J lost 6 bases; unmatched junction nucleotides: 11. In DNA form, the CDR3 reads TGTGCCAGCAGACTCCCGGGACAGGGTTTTTCTGAAGCTTTCTTT. Protein sequence: CASRLPGQGFSEAFF.

This clone showed up just a few times. The chain employs TRBV15 and TRBJ2-4; 7 bases match TRBD2. Germline V gives CDR1 LNHNV, CDR2 YYDKDF (reference sequence). The CDR3 extends over 15 amino acids. The V and J ends lost 0 bases and 5 bases, in that order; junction bases with no gene match: 4. The CDR3 here is CATSRDRDYQNIQYF. For the CDR3, the DNA is TGTGCCACCAGCAGAGATAGGGACTACCAAAACATTCAGTACTTC.

This clone has a handful of counts. The V and J genes are TRBV7-9 and TRBJ1-6, with TRBD1 identical over 8 bases. The CDR3 has 13 amino acids. The V segment lost 5 bases and the J segment 10 bases; nucleotides outside the gene matches: 4. From germline, CDR1 is SEHNR and CDR2 FQNEAQ (reference sequence). CDR3 residues: CASSTTGGSPLHF. In nucleotides, the CDR3 is TGTGCCAGCAGCACCACAGGGGGATCACCCCTCCACTTT.

The chain uses TRBV19 and TRBJ2-3, with TRBD1 matching 11 bases. Trimming removed 3 bases from V and 1 base from J; junction bases left unmatched: 6. This CDR3 spans 17 amino acids. Germline V CDR1 and CDR2: LNHDA, SQIVND (reference sequence). The CDR3 sequence is CASSIRTGGYGTDTQYF. The DNA for the CDR3 is TGTGCCAGTAGTATTCGGACAGGGGGCTACGGCACAGATACGCAGTATTTT.

The chain is built from TRBV30 and TRBJ1-1; D is possibly TRBD1 (6 bases). Germline V gives CDR1 GTSNPN, CDR2 SVGIG (reference sequence). The CDR3 loop spans 14 amino acids. V was clipped by 0 bases and J by 7 bases, with 15 bases between them. Here the CDR3 DNA reads TGTGCCTGGAGTGTACTGAGAGGGGGTAGTGAAGCTTTCTTT. This encodes CAWSVLRGGSEAFF.

This chain connects TRBV7-2 to TRBJ2-4; 10 nucleotides align to TRBD2. This CDR3 has 17 residues. Germline CDR1 SGHTA, CDR2 FQGNSA. The trim removed 1 base at V and 7 bases at J, leaving 10 bases unmatched. CDR3 bases: TGTGCCAGCAGCTTAGTAGCCTCTCTAGCGGGAGAGAACATTCAGTACTTC. The encoded protein is CASSLVASLAGENIQYF. Supplemented by reference TRBV7-2 and TRBJ2-4, the full variable domain reads GAGVSQSPSNKVTEKGKDVELRCDPISGHTALYWYRQSLGQGLEFLIYFQGNSAPDKSGLPSDRFSAERTGGSVSTLTIQRTQQEDSAVYLCASSLVASLAGENIQYFGAGTRLSVL.

The genes are TRBV11-2 and TRBJ2-3; 11 bases line up with TRBD2. The germline CDR1 and CDR2 sequences are SGHAT and FQNNGV. The CDR3 totals 15 residues. V shed 1 base, J shed 5 bases, and the junction held 2 bases outside the gene matches. CDR3 amino acids: CASSLALAGVDTQYF. CDR3 nucleotide sequence: TGTGCCAGCAGCTTAGCACTAGCGGGAGTAGATACGCAGTATTTT.

The chain recombines TRBV27 with TRBJ2-7; 12 positions match TRBD2. Trimming removed 7 bases from V and 2 bases from J; junction bases left unmatched: 9. The CDR3 consists of 16 residues. Germline V CDR1 and CDR2: MNHEY, SMNVEV (reference sequence). Written as DNA, the CDR3 is TGTGCCAGCAACGGACTAGCGGGGAGTACACCCTACGAGCAGTACTTC. It is translated as CASNGLAGSTPYEQYF.

The chain employs TRBV10-3 and TRBJ1-2; 7 nucleotides agree with TRBD1. Germline V gene lookup returns CDR1 ENHRY and CDR2 SYGVKD. V shed 5 bases, J shed 4 bases, and the junction held 7 bases outside the gene matches. This CDR3 has 14 residues. The CDR3 loop reads CAISSGTVIYGYTF. The CDR3 DNA is TGTGCCATCAGTTCCGGGACAGTTATCTATGGCTACACCTTC.

The chain uses TRBV5-5 and TRBJ2-7, with TRBD2 matching 8 bases. CDR1 is SGHKS and CDR2 is YYEKEE in the germline V gene (reference sequence). Germline trimming cut 4 bases from V and 7 bases from J; bases unmatched to any gene: 13. The CDR3 consists of 15 residues. CDR3 nucleotide sequence: TGTGCCAGCAGCGCTCGGCTAGCGGGTGAGGGGGAGCAGTACTTC. It yields the protein CASSARLAGEGEQYF.

V is TRBV2 and J is TRBJ2-1; 12 positions agree with TRBD2. This CDR3 region has 15 residues. The germline V gene has CDR1 SNHLY and CDR2 FYNNEI. With 2 bases clipped from V and 7 bases from J, the junction kept 3 bases outside the gene matches. CDR3: CASSERLAGVNEQFF. For the CDR3, the DNA is TGTGCCAGCAGTGAAAGACTAGCGGGAGTGAATGAGCAGTTCTTC.

The V call is TRBV11-2, the J call TRBJ2-1; D might be TRBD2 (5 bases). The CDR3 is 16 residues long. With 5 bases removed from V and 6 bases from J, the gap between germline ends came to 20 bases. From germline, CDR1 is SGHAT and CDR2 FQNNGV. CDR3 nucleotide sequence: TGTGCCAGCAGCGGTTTCAACAGTTTAGAGGGCAATGAGCAGTTCTTC. Translation gives CASSGFNSLEGNEQFF.

The table lists this clone with a count of one. This chain links TRBV5-1 with TRBJ1-2, with TRBD1 as a possible D gene (6 bases). CDR1 and CDR2 (germline): SGHRS, YFSETQ. V lost 0 bases to trimming and J lost 2 bases, with 11 bases between them. The CDR3 totals 15 residues. CDR3 loop: CASSLDPGANYGYTF. CDR3 DNA: TGCGCCAGCAGCTTGGACCCAGGGGCCAACTATGGCTACACCTTC.

The chain couples TRBV15 to TRBJ1-1, with D unclear. Per the germline V gene, CDR1 is LNHNV and CDR2 is YYDKDF (reference sequence). The CDR3 consists of 14 residues. Trimming stripped 6 bases from V and 8 bases from J, with 19 bases between. The CDR3 reads CATSTTERLSEAFF. The CDR3 bases are TGTGCCACCAGTACCACTGAGCGGCTTTCAGAAGCTTTCTTT.

CDR3 sequence: CASSVDGGTGNTIYF. The CDR3 DNA is TGTGCCAGCAGCGTAGATGGGGGCACTGGAAACACCATATATTTT. The chain carries TRBV9 and TRBJ1-3; weak D call: TRBD1 (6 bases). V lost 0 bases to trimming and J lost 2 bases, with 9 bases between them. Germline loops: CDR1 SGDLS, CDR2 YYNGEE. The length of the CDR3 is 15 residues.

The J gene is TRBJ2-7, the V gene TRBV27, with TRBD2 as a possible D gene (5 bases). Germline V gene data show CDR1 as MNHEY and CDR2 as SMNVEV (reference sequence). The germline V and J ends were trimmed by 10 bases and 3 bases, with 13 bases remaining between them. The CDR3 runs 12 residues. The CDR3 protein is CATGLNSYEQYF. In nucleotides, the CDR3 is TGTGCCACGGGGTTAAACAGCTACGAGCAGTACTTC.

The chain couples TRBV20-1 to TRBJ1-2; no firm D call. The V end lost 4 bases, the J end lost 7 bases, and 10 bases lay between the germline ends. Germline CDR1 DFQATT, CDR2 SNEGSKA (reference sequence). The CDR3 has 11 residues. CDR3 residues: CSAINGIGYTF. As DNA, the CDR3 is TGCAGTGCTATAAACGGGATTGGCTACACCTTC.

V usage is TRBV7-6 and J usage is TRBJ1-5; TRBD1 matches at 8 bases. The CDR3 spans 14 residues. Germline CDR1 and CDR2: SGHVS and FNYEAQ. Losses at the gene ends were 1 base for V and 4 bases for J; bases not matched to a gene: 0. The CDR3 nucleotides are TGTGCCAGCAGCTTAGGGACAGGGAATCAGCCCCAGCATTTT. Translating gives CASSLGTGNQPQHF.

This chain links TRBV7-2 with TRBJ2-3, with 14 bases that match TRBD2. The CDR3 runs 15 residues. V trimming: 1 base; J trimming: 6 bases; junction bases outside the gene matches: 0. Germline-derived CDR1 and CDR2 are SGHTA and FQGNSA. CDR3 protein: CASSLGLAGGDTQYF. CDR3 nucleotide sequence: TGTGCCAGCAGCTTAGGACTAGCGGGAGGGGATACGCAGTATTTT.

This sequence joins TRBV11-3 and TRBJ2-7; TRBD1 agrees at 7 bases. Germline CDR1 and CDR2: SGHNT and YENEEA. V dropped 5 bases and J dropped 0; count of bases not matched to a gene: 10. The CDR3 extends over 16 amino acids. CDR3: CASSLNRGAASYEQYF. DNA for the CDR3: TGTGCCAGCAGCCTAAACAGGGGCGCGGCCTCCTACGAGCAGTACTTC.

The chain recombines TRBV29-1 with TRBJ1-2; 8 bases are a match to TRBD1. V shed 1 base and J 8 bases; nucleotides not matched to a gene: 3. Germline lookup yields CDR1 SQVTM and CDR2 ANQGSEA. The CDR3 sequence is 12 residues long. The CDR3 protein is CSVEGTGSGYTF. The CDR3 coding sequence is TGCAGCGTTGAAGGGACAGGGAGCGGCTACACCTTC.

The chain recombines TRBV6-1 with TRBJ1-4, with 7 bases aligning to TRBD1. The CDR3 sequence is 14 residues long. Per the germline V gene, CDR1 is MNHNS and CDR2 is SASEGT. The V gene end was trimmed by 1 base and the J gene end by 10 bases; junction bases not matched to a gene: 6. As DNA, the CDR3 is TGTGCCAGCAGTGAAGATTGGGCAGGGGGAAAACTGTTTTTT. Translated, it gives CASSEDWAGGKLFF.

This rearrangement joins TRBV18 to TRBJ1-3, with TRBD1 as a possible D gene (5 bases). V gave up 3 bases and J gave up 3 bases, with 9 bases separating them. CDR1 and CDR2 (germline): KGHSH, LQKENI. The CDR3 consists of 14 residues. The CDR3 region is CASSPAGGGNTIYF. The CDR3 nucleotides are TGTGCCAGCTCACCGGCGGGGGGTGGAAACACCATATATTTT.

The CDR3 region has the DNA TGTGCCAGCAGCTCCCAGAGGTTGAACACTGAAGCTTTCTTT. This sequence encodes CASSSQRLNTEAFF. The chain joins TRBV13 to TRBJ1-1; D gene ambiguous. This CDR3 comprises 14 residues. Trimming shortened V by 4 bases and J by 0 bases, and 9 bases separated the two germline ends. Germline-derived CDR1 and CDR2 are PRHDT and FYEKMQ (reference sequence).

V usage is TRBV27 and J usage is TRBJ1-1; perhaps TRBD1 as D (5 bases). Germline V gene sequence: CDR1 MNHEY, CDR2 SMNVEV (reference sequence). V gave up 3 bases and J gave up 3 bases, with 11 bases separating them. The CDR3 length is 14 residues. The CDR3 loop is CASSLWGADTEAFF. CDR3 in DNA: TGTGCCAGCAGTTTGTGGGGCGCCGACACTGAAGCTTTCTTT.